The present TCR beta chain was sequenced within a study of cytomegalovirus exposure and HLA in healthy donors. Whole-study results and caveats: In an earlier analysis, in about 530 donors, most V segments appeared productive either ~87% or ~30% of the time.

CDR1 is LGHNT, CDR2 FRNRAP, per germline. This CDR3 spans 15 amino acids. Trimming shortened V by 5 bases and J by 1 base, and 14 bases separated the two germline ends. Vbeta (60) and Jbeta (13) primers were used in the PCR. Using immunoSEQ multiplex PCR, the repertoire was profiled, and TCRdb retains in-frame clones only, with some absent. The sample yields about 150,000 clones, roughly 77% seen once. Details on this clone: Its specificity is unknown.

Sequenced sample: PBMCs. This sequence originates from a man younger than 45 in good health and CMV-seropositive. The chain joins TRBV12-5 to TRBJ2-5; no firm D call. The CDR3 sequence: CASGPGVSVQETQYF. The CDR3 nucleotides read TGTGCTAGTGGTCCCGGAGTATCCGTCCAAGAGACCCAGTACTTC. The variable domain in full, with the rest retrieved from reference TRBV12-5 and TRBJ2-5, is DARVTQTPRHKVTEMGQEVTMRCQPILGHNTVFWYRQTMMQGLELLAYFRNRAPLDDSGMPKDRFSAEMPDATLATLKIQPSEPRDSAVYFCASGPGVSVQETQYFGPGTRLLVL.